This T cell receptor beta chain stems from a study of response to subunit inactivated influenza vaccine (dated by TCRdb to 2017 to 2018). As for the study more broadly: Deep quantitative profiling of the T cell receptor repertoire was used in the study to follow responses to a trivalent subunit inactivated influenza vaccine. Overall study outcomes, separate from this receptor: According to the authors, only a limited number of new T cells may be recruited by each seasonal influenza vaccination.

The CDR3, from cysteine to phenylalanine, totals 16 residues. This entry keeps only the CDR3 DNA: 48 bases, framed from base 1. Based on the germline V gene, the CDR1 and CDR2 sequences are MDHEN and SYDVKM. For this chain, trimming is 6 bases at the V end and 2 bases at the J end, and the number of junction bases without a gene match is 12. Receptor amplification or capture employed RT-PCR. The reads were generated on an Illumina HiSeq 2500. The public sequencing data were trimmed at Q25 with fastp and processed into clonotypes with MiXCR by TCRdb, which kept only in-frame beta chains. Each entry is one CDR3 protein sequence, shown with its most common DNA and genes. This sample comprises about 150,000 distinct CDR3 sequences, about 10% of them detected only once. Around 40% of the sample comes from the top ten. This clonotype has only a few counts. There is no known antigen for this receptor. Base qualities are not provided; no much larger clone lies one nucleotide away.

Here the sequenced sample was CD8+ T cells sorted from PBMCs, taken less than 30 months after vaccination. The clonotype was recovered from a man between 50 and 69 years old who received an inactivated influenza vaccine. Donor details come from another sample of the same person, matched by shared clones. The chain is assembled from TRBV28 and TRBJ2-5; the central 7 bases match TRBD1. The nucleotide sequence reads TGTGCCAGCAGACACGTATGGGACAGAGGTCAAGAGACCCAGTACTTC. Translated, it gives CASRHVWDRGQETQYF.